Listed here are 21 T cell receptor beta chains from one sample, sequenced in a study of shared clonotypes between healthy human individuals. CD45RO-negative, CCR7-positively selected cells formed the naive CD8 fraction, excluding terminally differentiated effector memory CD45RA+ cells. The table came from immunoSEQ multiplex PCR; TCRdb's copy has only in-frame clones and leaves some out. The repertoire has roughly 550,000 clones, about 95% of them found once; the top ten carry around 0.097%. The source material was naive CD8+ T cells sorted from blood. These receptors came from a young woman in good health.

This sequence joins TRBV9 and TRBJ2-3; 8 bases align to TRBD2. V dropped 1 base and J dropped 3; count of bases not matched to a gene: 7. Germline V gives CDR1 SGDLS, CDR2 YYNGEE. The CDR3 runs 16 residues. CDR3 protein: CASSVTAGVGTDTQYF. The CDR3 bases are TGTGCCAGCAGCGTAACAGCGGGAGTGGGGACAGATACGCAGTATTTT.

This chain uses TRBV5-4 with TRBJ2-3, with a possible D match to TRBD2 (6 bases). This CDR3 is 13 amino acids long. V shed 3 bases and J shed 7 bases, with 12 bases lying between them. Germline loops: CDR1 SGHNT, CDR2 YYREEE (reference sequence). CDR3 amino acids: CASSSGTDNTQYF. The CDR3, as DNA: TGTGCCAGCAGCTCGGGGACTGACAATACGCAGTATTTT.

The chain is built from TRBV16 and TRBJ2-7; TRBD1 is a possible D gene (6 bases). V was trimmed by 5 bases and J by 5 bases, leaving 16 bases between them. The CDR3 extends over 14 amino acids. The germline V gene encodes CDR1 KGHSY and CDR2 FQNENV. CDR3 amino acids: CASSGSGTFDEQYF. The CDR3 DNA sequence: TGTGCCAGCAGCGGATCCGGGACATTCGACGAGCAGTACTTC.

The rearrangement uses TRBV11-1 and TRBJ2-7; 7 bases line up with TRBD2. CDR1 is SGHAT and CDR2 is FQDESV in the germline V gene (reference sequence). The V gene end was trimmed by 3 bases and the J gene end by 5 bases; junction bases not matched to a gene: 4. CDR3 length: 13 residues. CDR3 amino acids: CASSFGTTDEQYF. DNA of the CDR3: TGTGCCAGCAGCTTCGGGACTACAGACGAGCAGTACTTC.

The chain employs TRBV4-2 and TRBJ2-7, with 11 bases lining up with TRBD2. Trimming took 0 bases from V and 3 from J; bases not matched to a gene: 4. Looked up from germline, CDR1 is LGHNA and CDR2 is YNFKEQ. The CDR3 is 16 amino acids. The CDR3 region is CASSQDATSGIYEQYF. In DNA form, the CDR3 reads TGTGCCAGCAGCCAAGATGCGACTAGCGGGATCTACGAGCAGTACTTC.

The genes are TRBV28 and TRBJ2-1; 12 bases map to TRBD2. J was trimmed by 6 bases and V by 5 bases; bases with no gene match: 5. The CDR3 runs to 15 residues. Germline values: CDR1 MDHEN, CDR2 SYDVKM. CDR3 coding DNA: TGTGCCAGCAGTCCCCGACTAGCGGGAGCCAATGAGCAGTTCTTC. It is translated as CASSPRLAGANEQFF.

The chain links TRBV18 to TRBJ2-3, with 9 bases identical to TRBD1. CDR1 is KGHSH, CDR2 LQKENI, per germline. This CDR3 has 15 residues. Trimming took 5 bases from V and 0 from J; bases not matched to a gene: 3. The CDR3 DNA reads TGTGCCAGCTCAGCCGGGACAGGGAGCACAGATACGCAGTATTTT. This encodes CASSAGTGSTDTQYF.

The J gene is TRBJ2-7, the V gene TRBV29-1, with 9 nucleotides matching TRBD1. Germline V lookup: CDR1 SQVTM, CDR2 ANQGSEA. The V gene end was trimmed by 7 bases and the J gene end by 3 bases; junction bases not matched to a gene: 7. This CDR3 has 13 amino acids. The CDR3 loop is CSASGQGFYEQYF. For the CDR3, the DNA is TGCAGCGCCTCGGGACAGGGATTCTACGAGCAGTACTTC.

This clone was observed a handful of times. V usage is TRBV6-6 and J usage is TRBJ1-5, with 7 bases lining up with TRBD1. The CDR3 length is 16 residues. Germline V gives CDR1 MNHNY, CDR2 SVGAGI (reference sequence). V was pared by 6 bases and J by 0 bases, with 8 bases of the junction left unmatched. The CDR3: CASSQRGLYSNQPQHF. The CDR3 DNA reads TGTGCCAGCAGCCAAAGGGGGCTCTATAGCAATCAGCCCCAGCATTTT.

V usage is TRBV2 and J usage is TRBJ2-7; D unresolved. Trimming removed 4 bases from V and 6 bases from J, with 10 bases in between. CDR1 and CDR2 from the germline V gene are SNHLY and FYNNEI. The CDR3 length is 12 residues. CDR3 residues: CASSGVLGEQYF. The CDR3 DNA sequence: TGTGCCAGCAGTGGGGTGCTCGGCGAGCAGTACTTC.

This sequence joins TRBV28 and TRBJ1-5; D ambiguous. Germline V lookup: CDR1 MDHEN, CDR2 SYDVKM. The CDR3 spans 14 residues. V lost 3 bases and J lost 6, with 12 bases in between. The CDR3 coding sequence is TGTGCCAGCAGTTTGAGAGGAGGAGGTCAGCCCCAGCATTTT. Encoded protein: CASSLRGGGQPQHF.

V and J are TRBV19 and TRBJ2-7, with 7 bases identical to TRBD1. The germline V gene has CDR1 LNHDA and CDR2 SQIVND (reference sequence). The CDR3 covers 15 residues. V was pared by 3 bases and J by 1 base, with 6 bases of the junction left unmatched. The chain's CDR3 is CASSIRDSNSYEQYF. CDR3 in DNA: TGTGCCAGTAGTATCCGGGACAGCAATTCCTACGAGCAGTACTTC.

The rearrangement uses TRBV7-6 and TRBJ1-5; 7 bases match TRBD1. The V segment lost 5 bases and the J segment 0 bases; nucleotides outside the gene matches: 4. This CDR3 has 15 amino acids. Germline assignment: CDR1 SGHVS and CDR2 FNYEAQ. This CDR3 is CASSLGQDSNQPQHF. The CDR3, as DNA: TGTGCCAGCAGCCTCGGACAGGATAGCAATCAGCCCCAGCATTTT.

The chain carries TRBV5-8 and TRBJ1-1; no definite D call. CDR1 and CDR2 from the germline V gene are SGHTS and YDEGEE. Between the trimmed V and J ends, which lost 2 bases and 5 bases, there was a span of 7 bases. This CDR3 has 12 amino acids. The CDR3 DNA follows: TGTGCCAGCAGCTTAAGGGTGACTGAAGCTTTCTTT. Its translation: CASSLRVTEAFF.

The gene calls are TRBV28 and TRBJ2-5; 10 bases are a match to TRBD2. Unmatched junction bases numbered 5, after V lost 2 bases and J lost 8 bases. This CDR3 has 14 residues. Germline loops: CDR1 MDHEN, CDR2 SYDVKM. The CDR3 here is CASSLPPSGGTQYF. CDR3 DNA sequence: TGTGCCAGCAGTTTACCTCCTAGCGGGGGCACCCAGTACTTC. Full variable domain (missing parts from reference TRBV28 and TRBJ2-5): DVKVTQSSRYLVKRTGEKVFLECVQDMDHENMFWYRQDPGLGLRLIYFSYDVKMKEKGDIPEGYSVSREKKERFSLILESASTNQTSMYLCASSLPPSGGTQYFGPGTRLLVL.

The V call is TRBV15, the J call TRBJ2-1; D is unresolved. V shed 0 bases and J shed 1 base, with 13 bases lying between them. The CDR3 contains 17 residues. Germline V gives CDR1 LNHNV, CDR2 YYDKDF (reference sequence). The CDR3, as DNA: TGTGCCACCAGCAGAGATCCCGGCCGCGGTTCCTACAATGAGCAGTTCTTC. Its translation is CATSRDPGRGSYNEQFF. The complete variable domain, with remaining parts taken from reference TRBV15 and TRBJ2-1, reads DAMVIQNPRYQVTQFGKPVTLSCSQTLNHNVMYWYQQKSSQAPKLLFHYYDKDFNNEADTPDNFQSRRPNTSFCFLDIRSPGLGDTAMYLCATSRDPGRGSYNEQFFGPGTRLTVL.

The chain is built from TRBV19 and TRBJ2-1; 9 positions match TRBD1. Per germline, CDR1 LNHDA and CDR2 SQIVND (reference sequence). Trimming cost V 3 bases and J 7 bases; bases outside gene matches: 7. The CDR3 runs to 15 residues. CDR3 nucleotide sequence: TGTGCCAGTAGTATTGGCACAGGGGGCTGGAATGAGCAGTTCTTC. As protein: CASSIGTGGWNEQFF.

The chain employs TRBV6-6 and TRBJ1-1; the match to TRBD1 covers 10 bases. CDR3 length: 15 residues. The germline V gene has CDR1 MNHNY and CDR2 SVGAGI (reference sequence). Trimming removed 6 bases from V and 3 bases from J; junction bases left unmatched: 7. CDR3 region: CASSSPGTGDTEAFF. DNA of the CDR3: TGTGCCAGCAGCTCCCCCGGGACAGGGGACACTGAAGCTTTCTTT.

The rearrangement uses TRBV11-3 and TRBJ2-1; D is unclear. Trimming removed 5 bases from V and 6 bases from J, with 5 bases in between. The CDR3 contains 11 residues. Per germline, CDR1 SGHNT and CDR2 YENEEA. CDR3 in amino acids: CASSQANEQFF. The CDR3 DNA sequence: TGTGCCAGCAGCCAAGCCAATGAGCAGTTCTTC.

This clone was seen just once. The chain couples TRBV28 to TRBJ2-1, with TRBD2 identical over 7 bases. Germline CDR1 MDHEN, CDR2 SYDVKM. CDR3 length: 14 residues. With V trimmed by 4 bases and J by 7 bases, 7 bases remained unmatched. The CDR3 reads CASSSAEGLNEQFF. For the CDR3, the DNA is TGTGCCAGCAGTTCCGCGGAGGGACTAAATGAGCAGTTCTTC.

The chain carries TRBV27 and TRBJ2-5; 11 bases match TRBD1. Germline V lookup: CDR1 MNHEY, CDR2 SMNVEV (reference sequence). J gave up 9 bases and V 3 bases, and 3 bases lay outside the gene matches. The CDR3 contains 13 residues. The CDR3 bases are TGTGCCAGCAGTTTCGGACAGGGGGCTGCCCAGTACTTC. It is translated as CASSFGQGAAQYF.